The rows below give T cell receptor beta chains drawn from one sample of a study of blood T cell repertoires in COVID-19. The table came from immunoSEQ multiplex PCR; TCRdb's copy has only in-frame clones and leaves some out. Of hundreds of thousands of clones listed, about 89% are singletons. The sample was peripheral blood. The origin of the receptors is a man between 40 and 49 years old with acute or convalescent COVID-19. Both conserved end residues are part of each CDR3. A D gene is named only where the DNA matches it firmly. Size values are once, few and many counts, or a class for expanded clones, and some rows have none.

cdr3_nt: TGTGCCAGCAGCTCGGGACAGGGGAGGGATGAAAAACTGTTTTTT; cdr3_aa: CASSSGQGRDEKLFF; clone_size: NA; v_call: TRBV5-4; d_call: TRBD1; j_call: TRBJ1-4; cdr3_length: 15
cdr3_nt: TGTGCCAGCTCACCGGTCGACGGGGGCACAGATACGCAGTATTTT; cdr3_aa: CASSPVDGGTDTQYF; clone_size: NA; v_call: TRBV18; d_call: NA; j_call: TRBJ2-3; cdr3_length: 15
cdr3_nt: TGTGCCAGCACCCTCACGGGGGGGCGGCGGACTGAAGCTTTCTTT; cdr3_aa: CASTLTGGRRTEAFF; clone_size: NA; v_call: TRBV7-3; d_call: NA; j_call: TRBJ1-1; cdr3_length: 15
cdr3_nt: TGTGCCAGCAGCCAAGATCGGAGGGGAGCTAATGAAAAACTGTTTTTT; cdr3_aa: CASSQDRRGANEKLFF; clone_size: NA; v_call: TRBV3-1/TRBV3-2; d_call: NA; j_call: TRBJ1-4; cdr3_length: 16
cdr3_nt: TGTGCCATCAGTGCCAGCTACGAGCAGTACTTC; cdr3_aa: CAISASYEQYF; clone_size: once; v_call: TRBV10-3; d_call: NA; j_call: TRBJ2-7; cdr3_length: 11
cdr3_nt: TGTGCCAGCAGCCAACGAGCTAGCGGGGGTTCAGATACGCAGTATTTT; cdr3_aa: CASSQRASGGSDTQYF; clone_size: NA; v_call: TRBV4-2; d_call: TRBD2; j_call: TRBJ2-3; cdr3_length: 16
cdr3_nt: TGTGCCAGCAGCACAGGGTCCTACAATGAGCAGTTCTTC; cdr3_aa: CASSTGSYNEQFF; clone_size: NA; v_call: TRBV6-2/TRBV6-3; d_call: NA; j_call: TRBJ2-1; cdr3_length: 13
cdr3_nt: TGTGCCAGCAGTGACGACGGGGGAGAGGTCAATGAGCAGTTCTTC; cdr3_aa: CASSDDGGEVNEQFF; clone_size: once; v_call: TRBV6-4; d_call: NA; j_call: TRBJ2-1; cdr3_length: 15
cdr3_nt: TGTGCCAGCAGTTCGACAGGGACCAGCAATCAGCCCCAGCATTTT; cdr3_aa: CASSSTGTSNQPQHF; clone_size: NA; v_call: TRBV28; d_call: TRBD1; j_call: TRBJ1-5; cdr3_length: 15
cdr3_nt: TGCAGCGTTGATGTCGAGGGCGAGCAGTTCTTC; cdr3_aa: CSVDVEGEQFF; clone_size: NA; v_call: TRBV29-1; d_call: NA; j_call: TRBJ2-1; cdr3_length: 11
cdr3_nt: TGTGCCAGCAGGGACAGAGTAGTGGCTGAAGCTTTCTTT; cdr3_aa: CASRDRVVAEAFF; clone_size: NA; v_call: TRBV12-3/TRBV12-4; d_call: NA; j_call: TRBJ1-1; cdr3_length: 13
cdr3_nt: TGTGCCAGCAGTCCCGACTCGGGAACTGAAGCTTTCTTT; cdr3_aa: CASSPDSGTEAFF; clone_size: NA; v_call: TRBV3-1/TRBV3-2; d_call: NA; j_call: TRBJ1-1; cdr3_length: 13
cdr3_nt: TGTGCCAGCAGTTTAACAAGACAGGGTGCCTACGAGCAGTACTTC; cdr3_aa: CASSLTRQGAYEQYF; clone_size: NA; v_call: TRBV27; d_call: TRBD1; j_call: TRBJ2-7; cdr3_length: 15
cdr3_nt: TGTGCCAGCAGATTTTTGTACGGCACCGGGGAGCTGTTTTTT; cdr3_aa: CASRFLYGTGELFF; clone_size: few; v_call: TRBV7-2; d_call: NA; j_call: TRBJ2-2; cdr3_length: 14
cdr3_nt: TGTGCCAGCAGCTTAACAGGGCTTAGCAATCAGCCCCAGCATTTT; cdr3_aa: CASSLTGLSNQPQHF; clone_size: NA; v_call: TRBV7-9; d_call: NA; j_call: TRBJ1-5; cdr3_length: 15
cdr3_nt: TGTGCCAGCAGCCCTACCGGACAGGCGCATGAAGCTTTCTTT; cdr3_aa: CASSPTGQAHEAFF; clone_size: NA; v_call: TRBV9; d_call: TRBD1; j_call: TRBJ1-1; cdr3_length: 14
cdr3_nt: TGTGCCAGCAGCATAAATAGCGGGAGTTTGACAGATACGCAGTATTTT; cdr3_aa: CASSINSGSLTDTQYF; clone_size: few; v_call: TRBV7-9; d_call: TRBD2; j_call: TRBJ2-3; cdr3_length: 16
cdr3_nt: TGTGCCAGCAGTCTCTACAGGGACTATGGCTACACCTTC; cdr3_aa: CASSLYRDYGYTF; clone_size: NA; v_call: TRBV28; d_call: NA; j_call: TRBJ1-2; cdr3_length: 13
cdr3_nt: TGTGCCAGCAGTTTTTGGACAGGGAGCGGCTACACCTTC; cdr3_aa: CASSFWTGSGYTF; clone_size: NA; v_call: TRBV12-3/TRBV12-4; d_call: TRBD1; j_call: TRBJ1-2; cdr3_length: 13
cdr3_nt: TGTGCCAGCAGCGTGGCGGGGGCCGGCTACGAGCAGTACTTC; cdr3_aa: CASSVAGAGYEQYF; clone_size: NA; v_call: TRBV6-5; d_call: NA; j_call: TRBJ2-7; cdr3_length: 14
cdr3_nt: TGTGCCAGCAGTTACACATATCCGAACACCGGGGAGCTGTTTTTT; cdr3_aa: CASSYTYPNTGELFF; clone_size: NA; v_call: TRBV6-2/TRBV6-3; d_call: NA; j_call: TRBJ2-2; cdr3_length: 15
cdr3_nt: TGTGCCAGCAGTTACTCGCCGGTTTCGAACACCGGGGAGCTGTTTTTT; cdr3_aa: CASSYSPVSNTGELFF; clone_size: NA; v_call: TRBV6-6; d_call: NA; j_call: TRBJ2-2; cdr3_length: 16
cdr3_nt: TGCAGCGTTGTATGGACAGCTAATGAAAAACTGTTTTTT; cdr3_aa: CSVVWTANEKLFF; clone_size: few; v_call: TRBV29-1; d_call: NA; j_call: TRBJ1-4; cdr3_length: 13
cdr3_nt: TGTGCCAGCAGCTTACAGGGGTCCACAGATACGCAGTATTTT; cdr3_aa: CASSLQGSTDTQYF; clone_size: NA; v_call: TRBV11-3; d_call: NA; j_call: TRBJ2-3; cdr3_length: 14
cdr3_nt: TGTGCCAGCAGCTTAGGGACAGCGAACACTGAAGCTTTCTTT; cdr3_aa: CASSLGTANTEAFF; clone_size: NA; v_call: TRBV7-2; d_call: NA; j_call: TRBJ1-1; cdr3_length: 14
cdr3_nt: TGTGCCAGCAGTTTCTCCACTGAAGCTTTCTTT; cdr3_aa: CASSFSTEAFF; clone_size: NA; v_call: TRBV12-3/TRBV12-4; d_call: NA; j_call: TRBJ1-1; cdr3_length: 11